One and the same sample provided the 7 T cell receptor beta chains below, sequenced in a study of Graves' ophthalmopathy and Graves' hyperthyroidism. The study amplified TCR beta CDR3 regions using RNA transcripts. RT-PCR with HTBI primers came first, then second-round multiplex PCR. TCRdb re-called the multiplex PCR reads through MiXCR, storing one row per CDR3 protein. The sample holds 200,000 to 300,000 distinct CDR3 sequences; roughly 50% are singletons and the top ten take roughly 45%. Sequencing input: peripheral blood. These receptors all stem from an adult man with Graves' ophthalmopathy.

This clonotype was detected a few times. The chain joins TRBV7-8 to TRBJ1-5; no firm D call. Germline V lookup: CDR1 SGHVS, CDR2 FQNEAQ. Trimming cost V 1 base and J 9 bases, with 13 bases left between them. The CDR3 extends over 14 amino acids. The CDR3 sequence: CASSLVASLPPQHF. The CDR3 DNA sequence: TGTGCCAGCAGCTTAGTGGCCAGCCTACCGCCCCAGCATTTT.

This clonotype was recorded a few times. V gene TRBV10-3 combines with J gene TRBJ2-7; TRBD1 agrees at 10 bases. Unmatched junction bases numbered 3, after V lost 2 bases and J lost 5 bases. The germline V gene has CDR1 ENHRY and CDR2 SYGVKD. The CDR3 is made up of 14 amino acids. The CDR3 region is CAISEDRGRDEQYF. In nucleotides, the CDR3 is TGTGCCATCAGTGAGGACAGGGGGCGCGACGAGCAGTACTTC.

This clonotype showed up just a few times. V and J are TRBV11-2 and TRBJ1-1, with D perhaps matching TRBD1 (5 bases). The length of the CDR3 is 17 residues. Trimming took off 1 base at V and 3 bases at J, with 18 bases between the two ends. Germline V gene sequence: CDR1 SGHAT, CDR2 FQNNGV. The CDR3 nucleotides read TGTGCCAGCAGCTTAGTAGGCAGCTACAGGTTAGACACTGAAGCTTTCTTT. Protein sequence: CASSLVGSYRLDTEAFF.

A few counts support this clonotype. The rearrangement uses TRBV2 and TRBJ2-5, with TRBD2 matching 8 bases. From germline, CDR1 is SNHLY and CDR2 FYNNEI. The length of the CDR3 is 14 residues. V lost 6 bases, J lost 5 bases, and 8 bases stayed unmatched. The CDR3 is CASSLLAAIETQYF. CDR3 DNA: TGTGCCAGCAGCCTACTAGCGGCGATCGAGACCCAGTACTTC.

The chain joins TRBV2 to TRBJ2-7; D may be TRBD1 or TRBD2 (5 bases each). V dropped 5 bases and J dropped 6 bases, with 14 bases sitting between them. Germline loops: CDR1 SNHLY, CDR2 FYNNEI. This CDR3 is built from 13 residues. In nucleotides, the CDR3 is TGTGCCAGCAGTCCCAGCCGAGGGGCCGAGCAGTACTTC. Protein sequence: CASSPSRGAEQYF.

This chain joins TRBV7-9 and TRBJ1-2; no clear D gene. The V and J ends lost 1 base and 4 bases respectively, with 7 bases between them. The CDR3 sequence is 13 residues long. Germline V CDR1 and CDR2: SEHNR, FQNEAQ (reference sequence). The CDR3 nucleotides read TGTGCCAGCAGCTTAGAGGTGGGCTATGGCTACACCTTC. This encodes CASSLEVGYGYTF.

This rearrangement joins TRBV9 to TRBJ2-5, with a weak D call TRBD1 (6 bases). The end of the DNA is better explained by TRBJ2-7, so the J call may be wrong. The CDR3 sequence is 16 residues long. Germline V gene data show CDR1 as SGDLS and CDR2 as YYNGEE. CDR3 bases: TGTGCCAGCAGCGTAGGTGGGGGACACTCTATCCACGAGCAGTACTTC. Residues: CASSVGGGHSIHEQYF.